The 21 T cell receptor beta chains below were found in one sample sequenced in a study of beta chain features in type 1 diabetes. The isolated RNA, all of it, was reverse transcribed, so expressed TCRB transcripts were what got sequenced. Libraries were prepared by immunoSEQ multiplex PCR; TCRdb keeps only in-frame clonotypes and omits some of them. The table shows over 700,000 clones, with under 20% occurring only once. The sequencing sample was made of naive CD4+ T cells from blood. The receptors were gathered from a woman under 30 in good health.

V gene TRBV6-5 combines with J gene TRBJ2-1, with 8 bases aligning to TRBD1. Trimming cost V 2 bases and J 5 bases; bases outside gene matches: 5. The CDR3 is 15 amino acids. CDR1 MNHEY and CDR2 SVGAGI come from the germline V gene. CDR3 sequence reads: CASSYLGQAHNEQFF. The CDR3 nucleotides are TGTGCCAGCAGTTACCTGGGACAGGCCCACAATGAGCAGTTCTTC.

This clone was seen a few times. The rearrangement links TRBV18 to TRBJ1-5, with a possible D match to TRBD1 (6 bases). The germline gives CDR1 KGHSH, CDR2 LQKENI. CDR3 length equals 13 residues. V shed 2 bases and J shed 6 bases, with 8 bases lying between them. For the CDR3, the DNA is TGTGCCAGCTCACCAGGACAGCCTCAGCCCCAGCATTTT. Its translation is CASSPGQPQPQHF.

The J gene is TRBJ2-1, the V gene TRBV28; possibly TRBD1 for D (6 bases). The V end was cut by 3 bases, the J end by 11 bases, with 14 bases between. Germline V gives CDR1 MDHEN, CDR2 SYDVKM. This CDR3 spans 13 amino acids. This CDR3 is CASSLGTRVKQFF. In DNA form, the CDR3 reads TGTGCCAGCAGTTTGGGGACAAGGGTTAAGCAGTTCTTC.

The chain links TRBV7-2 to TRBJ2-6; D is perhaps TRBD1 (6 bases). The CDR3 length is 15 residues. Germline values: CDR1 SGHTA, CDR2 FQGNSA. V was pared by 5 bases and J by 1 base, with 9 bases between. This CDR3 is CASSVQGSGANVLTF. The CDR3 nucleotides read TGTGCCAGCAGCGTACAGGGTTCTGGGGCCAACGTCCTGACTTTC.

This clone was detected only a few times. The chain couples TRBV6-1 to TRBJ2-5, with D maybe TRBD2 (6 bases). The CDR3 is 14 residues long. CDR1 is MNHNS and CDR2 is SASEGT in the germline V gene. V gave up 6 bases and J gave up 4 bases, with 15 bases separating them. The CDR3 DNA is TGTGCCAGCAGGGTGCGGGATGGGCGAGAGACCCAGTACTTC. It is translated as CASRVRDGRETQYF.

This chain links TRBV5-6 with TRBJ2-7; 9 positions match TRBD1. V was pared by 4 bases and J by 6 bases, with 8 bases of the junction left unmatched. The germline V gene encodes CDR1 SGHDT and CDR2 YYEEEE. This CDR3 comprises 14 residues. DNA for the CDR3: TGTGCCAGCAGCCCTCGGGACAGGGAGCTCGAGCAGTACTTC. This translates into CASSPRDRELEQYF. The whole variable domain, remainder taken from reference TRBV5-6 and TRBJ2-7, is DAGVTQSPTHLIKTRGQQVTLRCSPKSGHDTVSWYQQALGQGPQFIFQYYEEEERQRGNFPDRFSGHQFPNYSSELNVNALLLGDSALYLCASSPRDRELEQYFGPGTRLTVT.

The chain recombines TRBV5-4 with TRBJ2-1; 13 bases are a match to TRBD2. The germline V gene has CDR1 SGHNT and CDR2 YYREEE (reference sequence). J lost 9 bases, V lost 0 bases, and 3 bases had no gene match. The CDR3 length is 15 residues. In DNA, the CDR3 is TGTGCCAGCAGCTTGGACGGACTAGCGGGAGCTGAGCAGTTCTTC. Translated, it gives CASSLDGLAGAEQFF.

The V and J genes are TRBV20-1 and TRBJ2-5; a possible D gene is TRBD2 (5 bases). CDR1 is DFQATT and CDR2 is SNEGSKA in the germline V gene (reference sequence). Between the trimmed V and J ends, which lost 4 bases and 9 bases, there was a span of 9 bases. CDR3 length: 10 amino acids. CDR3 nucleotides: TGCAGTGCTATAACTAGAGCCCAGTACTTC. Its translation: CSAITRAQYF.

This clone came up a few times. J is TRBJ2-5 and V is TRBV9, with D unresolved. Trimming removed 2 bases from V and 4 bases from J, with 15 bases in between. The CDR3 is 15 amino acids. Germline CDR1 SGDLS, CDR2 YYNGEE. The CDR3 spells CASSVSLGFGETQYF. The CDR3 coding sequence is TGTGCCAGCAGCGTTTCATTGGGTTTTGGAGAGACCCAGTACTTC. Filled out from reference TRBV9 and TRBJ2-5, the complete variable domain reads DSGVTQTPKHLITATGQRVTLRCSPRSGDLSVYWYQQSLDQGLQFLIQYYNGEERAKGNILERFSAQQFPDLHSELNLSSLELGDSALYFCASSVSLGFGETQYFGPGTRLLVL.

J is TRBJ2-2 and V is TRBV7-3; 7 positions agree with TRBD1. Trimming cost V 4 bases and J 3 bases; bases outside gene matches: 2. There are 14 residues in the CDR3. Germline loops: CDR1 SGHTA, CDR2 FQGTGA. The CDR3: CASSYTGDTGELFF. DNA of the CDR3: TGTGCCAGCAGCTACACAGGGGACACCGGGGAGCTGTTTTTT.

CDR3 protein: CASSKGGSYNEQFF. In DNA form, the CDR3 reads TGTGCCAGCAGCAAGGGGGGCTCCTACAATGAGCAGTTCTTC. This chain uses TRBV7-3 with TRBJ2-1; D may correspond to TRBD1 or TRBD2 (6 bases each). V lost 5 bases to trimming and J lost 0 bases, with 8 bases between them. This CDR3 contains 14 residues. Germline V CDR1 and CDR2: SGHTA, FQGTGA.

V and J are TRBV29-1 and TRBJ2-7; D is perhaps TRBD1 (6 bases). The germline CDR1 and CDR2 sequences are SQVTM and ANQGSEA. V lost 4 bases and J lost 2, with 15 bases in between. This CDR3 has 14 amino acids. Here the CDR3 DNA reads TGCAGCGTTGCCCCCGGGACATCTACCTACGAGCAGTACTTC. This codes for CSVAPGTSTYEQYF.

This clone was found a few times. This chain connects TRBV7-6 to TRBJ2-1, with D perhaps TRBD2 (6 bases). Trimming pared 5 bases from V and 10 bases from J, leaving 9 bases between. The CDR3 spans 11 residues. CDR1 SGHVS and CDR2 FNYEAQ come from the germline V gene. In nucleotides, the CDR3 is TGTGCCAGCAGCCCGAGCGGGGAGCAGTTCTTC. Translating gives CASSPSGEQFF.

This clone came up a few times. This chain uses TRBV4-2 with TRBJ2-1, with D tentatively TRBD1 (6 bases). The CDR3 spans 15 residues. Germline assignment: CDR1 LGHNA and CDR2 YNFKEQ. V shed 0 bases and J shed 5 bases, with 11 bases lying between them. CDR3 protein: CASSQDGGRDNEQFF. The DNA for the CDR3 is TGTGCCAGCAGCCAAGATGGGGGCAGAGACAATGAGCAGTTCTTC.

This chain links TRBV7-8 with TRBJ2-3, with unresolved D. The V end was cut by 4 bases, the J end by 0 bases, with 14 bases between. The CDR3 has 16 amino acids. Germline V CDR1 and CDR2: SGHVS, FQNEAQ. The CDR3 nucleotides are TGTGCCAGCAGCTACCGAGGCCCCTCTAGCACAGATACGCAGTATTTT. It encodes CASSYRGPSSTDTQYF.

The chain combines TRBV21-1 with TRBJ2-7. TRBV21-1 is listed as a pseudogene. The CDR3 runs 15 residues. CDR3: CASSKDVCNSYEQYF. The CDR3 DNA follows: TGTGCCAGCAGCAAAGATGTCTGCAACTCCTACGAGCAGTACTTC.

The chain uses TRBV5-4 and TRBJ2-7, with a possible D match to TRBD2 (6 bases). This CDR3 contains 15 residues. V was clipped by 4 bases and J by 2 bases, with 16 bases between them. CDR1 is SGHNT and CDR2 is YYREEE in the germline V gene (reference sequence). DNA of the CDR3: TGTGCCAGCAGCATTACCGGGACTGAAACCTACGAGCAGTACTTC. Amino acid sequence: CASSITGTETYEQYF. Supplemented by reference TRBV5-4 and TRBJ2-7, the full variable domain reads ETGVTQSPTHLIKTRGQQVTLRCSSQSGHNTVSWYQQALGQGPQFIFQYYREEENGRGNFPPRFSGLQFPNYSSELNVNALELDDSALYLCASSITGTETYEQYFGPGTRLTVT.

The chain combines TRBV5-4 with TRBJ1-4; D unresolved. This CDR3 region has 14 residues. V lost 0 bases, J lost 4 bases, and 7 bases lay in between. CDR1 and CDR2 from the germline V gene are SGHNT and YYREEE (reference sequence). CDR3 loop: CASSLVGGNEKLFF. The CDR3 region has the DNA TGTGCCAGCAGCTTGGTGGGAGGTAATGAAAAACTGTTTTTT.

A few counts support this clone. V is TRBV28 and J is TRBJ2-4; 7 bases match TRBD1. V dropped 4 bases and J dropped 0; count of bases not matched to a gene: 6. The CDR3 length is 16 residues. Germline V lookup: CDR1 MDHEN, CDR2 SYDVKM. The CDR3 loop reads CASSSTGQIAKNIQYF. CDR3 nucleotides: TGTGCCAGCAGTTCCACGGGACAGATAGCCAAAAACATTCAGTACTTC.

This clone occurred a few times. The chain combines TRBV7-3 with TRBJ2-1; 8 bases agree with TRBD2. CDR3 size: 16 residues. After removal of 5 bases from V and 0 bases from J, the junction contained 6 bases not matched to a gene. Germline lookup yields CDR1 SGHTA and CDR2 FQGTGA. CDR3 in amino acids: CASSQAGTSSYNEQFF. DNA for the CDR3: TGTGCCAGCAGCCAGGCCGGGACTAGCTCCTACAATGAGCAGTTCTTC.

This clone was counted between two and nine times. The chain couples TRBV19 to TRBJ1-2, with D unresolved. Deletions cut 7 bases from V and 8 bases from J, with 23 bases between. Germline V gene data show CDR1 as LNHDA and CDR2 as SQIVND (reference sequence). This CDR3 region has 15 residues. The CDR3 is CASTPIFMDLRGYTF. For the CDR3, the DNA is TGTGCCAGTACCCCGATCTTTATGGACCTTCGGGGCTACACCTTC.